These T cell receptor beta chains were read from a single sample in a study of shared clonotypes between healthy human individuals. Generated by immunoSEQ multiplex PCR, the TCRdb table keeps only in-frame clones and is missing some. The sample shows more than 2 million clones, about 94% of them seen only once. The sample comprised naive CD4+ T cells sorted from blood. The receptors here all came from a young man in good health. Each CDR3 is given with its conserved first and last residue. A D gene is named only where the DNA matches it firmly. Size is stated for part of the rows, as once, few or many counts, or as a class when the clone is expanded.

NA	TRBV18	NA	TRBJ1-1	CASSPLRQGGTEAFF	TGTGCCAGCTCACCATTACGGCAGGGAGGCACTGAAGCTTTCTTT
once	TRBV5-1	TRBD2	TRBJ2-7	CASSLGTSGVSYEQYF	TGCGCCAGCAGCTTGGGGACTAGCGGGGTTAGCTACGAGCAGTACTTC
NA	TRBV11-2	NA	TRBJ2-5	CASSLGGRETQYF	TGTGCCAGCAGCCTAGGGGGACGGGAGACCCAGTACTTC
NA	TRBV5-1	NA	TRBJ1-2	CASSSGRGEYGYTF	TGCGCCAGCAGCTCGGGACGGGGTGAATATGGCTACACCTTC
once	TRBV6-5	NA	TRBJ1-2	CASSYPGAPNGYTF	TGTGCCAGCAGTTACCCAGGAGCCCCCAATGGCTACACCTTC
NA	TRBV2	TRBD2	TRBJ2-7	CASSESLLAGRWSYEQYF	TGTGCCAGCAGTGAATCGTTACTAGCGGGAAGATGGTCCTACGAGCAGTACTTC
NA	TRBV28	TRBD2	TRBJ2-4	CASSSIAGARGGIQYF	TGTGCCAGCAGTTCTATAGCGGGGGCCCGGGGTGGCATTCAGTACTTC
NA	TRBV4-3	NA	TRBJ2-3	CASSQDTSISADTQYF	TGCGCCAGCAGCCAAGATACTAGCATCAGCGCAGATACGCAGTATTTT
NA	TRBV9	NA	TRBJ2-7	CASSVGEGLYEQYF	TGTGCCAGCAGCGTAGGCGAAGGGTTATACGAGCAGTACTTC
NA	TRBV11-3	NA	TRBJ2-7	CALAWAHSYEQYF	TGTGCTCTAGCTTGGGCCCACTCCTACGAGCAGTACTTC
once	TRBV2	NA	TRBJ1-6	CASKGASSYNSPLHF	TGTGCCAGCAAGGGCGCTAGCTCCTATAATTCACCCCTCCACTTT
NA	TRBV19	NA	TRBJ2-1	CASSIAIRRLGDNEQFF	TGTGCCAGTAGTATAGCGATCCGGAGGTTAGGGGACAATGAGCAGTTCTTC
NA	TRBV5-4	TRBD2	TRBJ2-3	CASSLASGKSTDTQYF	TGTGCCAGCAGCTTGGCTAGCGGCAAAAGCACAGATACGCAGTATTTT
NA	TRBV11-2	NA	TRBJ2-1	CASSLGAGWEFF	TGTGCCAGCAGCTTAGGGGCGGGTTGGGAGTTCTTC
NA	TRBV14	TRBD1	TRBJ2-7	CASSWGQGDEQYF	TGTGCCAGCAGCTGGGGACAGGGTGACGAGCAGTACTTC
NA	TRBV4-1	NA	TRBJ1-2	CASSQAAGGGYGYTF	TGCGCCAGCAGCCAGGCCGCGGGGGGTGGATATGGCTACACCTTC
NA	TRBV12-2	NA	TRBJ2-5	CASRFPSGRAGETQYF	TGTGCAAGTCGCTTTCCTAGCGGGAGGGCCGGGGAGACCCAGTACTTC
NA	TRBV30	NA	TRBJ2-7	CAWSQGPYEQYF	TGTGCCTGGAGTCAAGGTCCCTACGAGCAGTACTTC
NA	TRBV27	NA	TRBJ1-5	CASSLSSGNQPQHF	TGTGCCAGCAGTTTATCCAGCGGCAATCAGCCCCAGCATTTT
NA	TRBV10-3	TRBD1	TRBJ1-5	CAISETGQYQPQHF	TGTGCCATCAGTGAGACGGGACAGTATCAGCCCCAGCATTTT
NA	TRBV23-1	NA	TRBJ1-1	CASSQSDNRGNTEAFF	TGCGCCAGCAGTCAATCAGATAACCGCGGGAACACTGAAGCTTTCTTT
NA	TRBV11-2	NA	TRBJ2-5	CASSPPGETQYF	TGTGCCAGCAGCCCCCCGGGGGAGACCCAGTACTTC
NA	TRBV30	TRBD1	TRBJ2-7	CAWRAPGTGGNEQYF	TGTGCCTGGAGGGCGCCGGGGACAGGGGGAAACGAGCAGTACTTC
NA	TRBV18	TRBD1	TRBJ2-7	CASSSGTGNEQYF	TGTGCCAGCTCATCCGGGACAGGGAACGAGCAGTACTTC
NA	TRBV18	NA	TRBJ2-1	CASSPGGYNEQFF	TGTGCCAGCTCACCAGGGGGCTACAATGAGCAGTTCTTC
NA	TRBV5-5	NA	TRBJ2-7	CASSLSLTVQSYEQYF	TGTGCCAGCAGCTTATCCCTTACTGTACAGTCCTACGAGCAGTACTTC
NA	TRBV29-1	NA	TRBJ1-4	CSVGYGFATNEKLFF	TGCAGCGTTGGATACGGCTTTGCAACTAATGAAAAACTGTTTTTT
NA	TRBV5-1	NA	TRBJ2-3	CASSLDRTGTDTQYF	TGCGCCAGCAGCTTGGACAGAACAGGCACAGATACGCAGTATTTT
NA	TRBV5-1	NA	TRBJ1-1	CASSLGQNMNTEAFF	TGCGCCAGCAGCTTGGGGCAGAACATGAACACTGAAGCTTTCTTT
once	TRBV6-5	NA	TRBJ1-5	CATSGVGSNQPQHF	TGTGCCACCTCGGGGGTTGGGAGCAATCAGCCCCAGCATTTT
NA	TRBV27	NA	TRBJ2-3	CASTGGTTDTQYF	TGTGCCAGCACCGGCGGGACCACAGATACGCAGTATTTT
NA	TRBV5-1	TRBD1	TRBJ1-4	CASRHRDRDEKLFF	TGCGCCAGCAGACACCGGGACAGAGATGAAAAACTGTTTTTT
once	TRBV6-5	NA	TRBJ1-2	CASSYGPSGAAGYTF	TGTGCCAGCAGTTACGGCCCTTCAGGGGCCGCTGGCTACACCTTC
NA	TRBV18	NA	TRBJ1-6	CASSPQTTLDGTRNSPLHF	TGTGCCAGCTCACCACAGACCACCCTAGACGGAACGAGGAATTCACCCCTCCACTTT
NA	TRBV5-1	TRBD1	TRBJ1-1	CASSFTGTGNTEAFF	TGCGCCAGCAGCTTTACCGGGACAGGGAACACTGAAGCTTTCTTT
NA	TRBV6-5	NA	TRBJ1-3	CASSIPGTDTIYF	TGTGCCAGCAGTATCCCAGGGACTGACACCATATATTTT
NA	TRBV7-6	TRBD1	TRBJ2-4	CASSSYSGTGGNIQYF	TGTGCCAGCAGCTCCTACTCCGGGACAGGGGGCAACATTCAGTACTTC
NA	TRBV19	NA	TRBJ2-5	CASSTRTVQETQYF	TGTGCCAGTAGCACCAGGACTGTACAAGAGACCCAGTACTTC
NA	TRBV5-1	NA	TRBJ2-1	CASSPRDASSYNEQFF	TGCGCCAGCAGCCCCCGGGACGCGAGCTCCTACAATGAGCAGTTCTTC
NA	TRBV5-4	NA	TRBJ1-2	CASSLPLGVNYGYTF	TGTGCCAGCAGCTTGCCCCTGGGTGTTAACTATGGCTACACCTTC
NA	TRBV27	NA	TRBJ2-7	CASSLSGASYEQYF	TGTGCCAGCAGTTTATCTGGAGCCTCCTACGAGCAGTACTTC
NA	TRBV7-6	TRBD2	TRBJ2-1	CASSLAHSGGLNEQFF	TGTGCCAGCAGCTTAGCCCATAGCGGGGGGTTGAATGAGCAGTTCTTC
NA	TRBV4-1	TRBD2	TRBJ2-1	CASSQVGGTSGKFDNEQFF	TGCGCCAGCAGCCAAGTCGGTGGGACTAGCGGGAAATTCGACAATGAGCAGTTCTTC
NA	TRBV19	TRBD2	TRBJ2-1	CASNGRAGNEQFF	TGTGCCAGTAACGGGAGGGCCGGCAATGAGCAGTTCTTC
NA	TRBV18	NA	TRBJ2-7	CASSPPNSHFSYEQYF	TGTGCCAGCTCACCACCGAACAGCCACTTTTCCTACGAGCAGTACTTC
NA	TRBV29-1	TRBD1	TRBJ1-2	CSVSRQGGDYGYTF	TGCAGCGTTAGCCGACAGGGCGGGGACTATGGCTACACCTTC
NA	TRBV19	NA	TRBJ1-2	CASSMKVKGYTF	TGTGCCAGTAGTATGAAGGTAAAGGGCTACACCTTC
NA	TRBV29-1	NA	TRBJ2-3	CSVEDARYADTQYF	TGCAGCGTTGAAGATGCCAGGTACGCAGATACGCAGTATTTT
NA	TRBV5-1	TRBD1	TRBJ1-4	CASSQSDRGASVGEKLFF	TGCGCCAGCAGCCAATCCGACAGGGGGGCGAGTGTAGGGGAAAAACTGTTTTTT
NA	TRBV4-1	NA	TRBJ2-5	CASSQDIVLAYQETQYF	TGCGCCAGCAGCCAAGATATCGTCCTAGCGTACCAAGAGACCCAGTACTTC
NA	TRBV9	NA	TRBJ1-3	CASSVYGNTIYF	TGTGCCAGCTCTGTATACGGAAACACCATATATTTT
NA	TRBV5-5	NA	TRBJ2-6	CASSPTAAGANVLTF	TGTGCCAGCAGTCCTACAGCCGCTGGGGCCAACGTCCTGACTTTC
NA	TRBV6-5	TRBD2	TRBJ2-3	CASRPRDYTDTQYF	TGTGCCAGCAGACCCCGGGACTACACAGATACGCAGTATTTT
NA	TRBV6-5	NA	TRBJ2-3	CASNGRSTDTQYF	TGTGCCAGCAACGGGCGGAGCACAGATACGCAGTATTTT
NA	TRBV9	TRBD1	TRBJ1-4	CASSVGQDRTNEKLFF	TGTGCCAGCAGCGTTGGACAGGATCGAACTAATGAAAAACTGTTTTTT